A selection of T cell receptor beta chains follows, all from one sample in a study of T-cell memory formation after mild COVID-19. TCRdb ran MiXCR on the 5' RACE reads and lists one entry per CDR3 protein. The sample holds 150,000 to 200,000 distinct CDR3 sequences; around 13% are singletons and the top ten take 11% to 15%. The sequencing sample was made of PBMCs or a T cell subset sorted from them (not recorded which). The receptors were gathered from an adult woman who had mild COVID-19 (a few samples of this study predate the infection). Cell type and time point are not known. Both conserved end residues are part of each CDR3. A D gene is named only where the DNA matches it firmly. The size field is filled for only some rows; it gives once, few, many or a size class.

>many|.|TRBV6-2/TRBV6-3|TRBJ2-1
TGTGCCAGCAGCCTCGGATTGAGCTCCTACAATGAGCAGTTCTTC
CASSLGLSSYNEQFF
>few|TRBD2|TRBV7-9|TRBJ2-2
TGTGCCAGCAGCTTAGGAAGACTAGCGGAAAACACCGGGGAGCTGTTTTTT
CASSLGRLAENTGELFF
>.|TRBD1|TRBV20-1|TRBJ2-1
TGCAGTGCTGACGGGACAGGGTCCTACAATGAGCAGTTCTTC
CSADGTGSYNEQFF
>.|TRBD2|TRBV20-1|TRBJ2-5
TGCAGTGCTCCTATTTTAGCGGGAGTGGAGACCCAGTACTTC
CSAPILAGVETQYF
>.|TRBD2|TRBV7-2|TRBJ2-5
TGTGCCAGCAGCCCCGAAAATAGCGGGAGCCCTGTAAACGTCCAGTACTTC
CASSPENSGSPVNVQYF
>few|TRBD2|TRBV7-3|TRBJ2-1
TGTGCCAGCAGCTCTACCACTAGCGGTTGGAAGCAGTTCTTC
CASSSTTSGWKQFF
>.|.|TRBV7-9|TRBJ2-7
TGTGCCAGCAGCAACGCCTTAGTGCCAGAGCAGTACTTC
CASSNALVPEQYF
>.|.|TRBV27|TRBJ2-2
TGTGCCAGCAGGGAGGTCGACACCGGGGAGCTGTTTTTT
CASREVDTGELFF
>.|.|TRBV6-5|TRBJ2-1
TGTGCCAGCAGCCTCAACCTGTGGGATGAGCAGTTCTTC
CASSLNLWDEQFF
>.|.|TRBV2|TRBJ1-2
TGTGCCAGCATTCAGGGCGGCTACACCTTC
CASIQGGYTF
>.|.|TRBV24-1|TRBJ1-2
TGTGCCACCAGTGATCCTCCGGAGACCCCTGGCTACACCTTC
CATSDPPETPGYTF
>.|TRBD2|TRBV4-3|TRBJ2-7
TGCGCCAGCAGCCAAGACCGACTAGCGGACTACGAGCAGTACTTC
CASSQDRLADYEQYF
>.|TRBD2|TRBV24-1|TRBJ2-1
TGTGCCACCAGTGATTTACGGGGGGATCACTACAATGAGCAGTTCTTC
CATSDLRGDHYNEQFF
>.|.|TRBV6-5|TRBJ2-1
TGTGCCAGCAGCGACAGAGCAACCTACAATGAGCAGTTCTTC
CASSDRATYNEQFF
>.|TRBD2|TRBV7-9|TRBJ2-3
TGTGCCAGCTCCCCAGTACTAGCGGGAGCGCCAGATACGCAGTATTTT
CASSPVLAGAPDTQYF
>few|.|TRBV24-1|TRBJ2-2
TGTGCCACCGGCAAACCAGGGACCACCGGGGAGCTGTTTTTT
CATGKPGTTGELFF
>many|.|TRBV30|TRBJ2-1
TGTGCCTGGAGTCATGGATCTTATGAGCAGTTCTTC
CAWSHGSYEQFF
>few|TRBD2|TRBV6-5|TRBJ2-3
TGTGCCAGCAGTTATAGCGGACTAGGCCGCGGTACGCAGTATTTT
CASSYSGLGRGTQYF
>.|.|TRBV5-6|TRBJ1-1
TGTGCCAGCAGCTTGGTCTTTAGGCACGAAGCTTTCTTT
CASSLVFRHEAFF
>few|TRBD2|TRBV4-1|TRBJ2-1
TGCGCCAGCAGCCAGGAAACGCGGACTAGCGGGGGAAGTTGGTCCTACAATGAGCAGTTCTTC
CASSQETRTSGGSWSYNEQFF
>few|.|TRBV15|TRBJ2-3
TGTGCCACCAGCCATAGCACAGATACGCAGTATTTT
CATSHSTDTQYF
>.|TRBD2|TRBV15|TRBJ2-5
TGTGCCACCAGCGGGCGACTAGCCGCCGGAGAGACCCAGTACTTC
CATSGRLAAGETQYF
>.|.|TRBV7-9|TRBJ2-2
TGTGCCAGCAGCTTAGTAGTGGGGGCTGATCACACCGGGGAGCTGTTTTTT
CASSLVVGADHTGELFF
>few|.|TRBV4-1|TRBJ2-1
TGCGCCAGCAGCCAAGAGGAGGCTGGAGAGCAGTTCTTC
CASSQEEAGEQFF
>.|TRBD2|TRBV2|TRBJ2-1
TGTGCCAGCGATGGACCTACTAGCGGGGGGGGTGAGCAGTTCTTC
CASDGPTSGGGEQFF
>few|.|TRBV5-1|TRBJ2-1
TGCGCCAGCAGCTTGGAGGCGTCATCGGATGAGCAGTTCTTC
CASSLEASSDEQFF
>few|TRBD2|TRBV10-3|TRBJ2-7
TGTGCCATCAGTGAAGTTAGCGGGGTCAACGAGCAGTACTTC
CAISEVSGVNEQYF
>.|TRBD1|TRBV5-6|TRBJ2-7
TGTGCCAGCAGCTCGTCCCGGACAGGGGGGAACGAGCAGTACTTC
CASSSSRTGGNEQYF
>few|TRBD2|TRBV28|TRBJ2-7
TGTGCCAGCAGTTGGGACTACCAGGCGGTTAGCTCCTACGAGCAGTACTTC
CASSWDYQAVSSYEQYF
>.|.|TRBV10-3|TRBJ1-2
TGTGCCATCAGTGAGTCTCAGGGCGGCTATGGCTACACCTTC
CAISESQGGYGYTF
>few|.|TRBV12-3/TRBV12-4|TRBJ2-1
TGTGCCAGCCCCCGTAGGATCGCCCGATGCAATGAGCAGTTCTTC
CASPRRIARCNEQFF
>.|.|TRBV19|TRBJ1-5
TGTGCCAGTAGTATTGGGACGAGCCGGGTGAGCAATCAGCCCCAGCATTTT
CASSIGTSRVSNQPQHF
>few|.|TRBV20-1|TRBJ1-1
TGCAGTGCTAGAGATCTTGAAGCTTTCTTT
CSARDLEAFF
>few|.|TRBV6-2/TRBV6-3|TRBJ2-1
TGTGCCAGCACAGTGGGATCCTACAATGAGCAGTTCTTC
CASTVGSYNEQFF
>few|.|TRBV7-2|TRBJ2-7
TGTGCCAGCAGCTCCTACACAGACTCCTACGAGCAGTACTTC
CASSSYTDSYEQYF
>.|TRBD1|TRBV5-1|TRBJ2-7
TGCGCCAGCAGCCCCACAGGGGAGCCCTACGAGCAGTACTTC
CASSPTGEPYEQYF
>.|.|TRBV5-5|TRBJ1-4
TGTGCCAGCAGCTCAACGACGGGAAGTAATGAAAAACTGTTTTTT
CASSSTTGSNEKLFF
>.|.|TRBV5-1|TRBJ2-1
TGCGCCAGCAGCCCTGGGGTGGCTAACAATGAGCAGTTCTTC
CASSPGVANNEQFF
>.|TRBD2|TRBV11-3|TRBJ2-3
TGTGCCAGCAGCCCGGGACTAGCGGGGGCAACCACAGATACGCAGTATTTT
CASSPGLAGATTDTQYF
>.|.|TRBV7-9|TRBJ2-7
TGTGCCAGCAGCCCTCGCCTGTACGAGCAGTACTTC
CASSPRLYEQYF
>.|.|TRBV10-3|TRBJ1-4
TGTGCCATCAGACAGGGTGAAAAACTGTTTTTT
CAIRQGEKLFF
>.|TRBD2|TRBV3-1|TRBJ2-7
TGTGCCAGCAGCCAAGCCACTAGCGGGGTCTACGAGCAGTACTTC
CASSQATSGVYEQYF
>.|.|TRBV6-1|TRBJ2-5
TGTGCCAGCAGTGACTCGGGGCGCCAAAAGACCCAGTACTTC
CASSDSGRQKTQYF
>.|.|TRBV12-5|TRBJ2-3
TGTGCTAGTGGTTTGGTCCGACGAGGGGGGACAGATACGCAGTATTTT
CASGLVRRGGTDTQYF
>.|.|TRBV6-5|TRBJ1-5
TGTGCCAGCAGTTCTGAGGGGGGAAGCAATCAGCCCCAGCATTTT
CASSSEGGSNQPQHF
>few|.|TRBV6-1|TRBJ1-6
TGTGCCAGCAGTGAAGGGGGGAAAAACTCACCCCTCCACTTT
CASSEGGKNSPLHF
>few|.|TRBV20-1|TRBJ2-2
TGCAGTGCCCGAAAAACCCCGACGGAGAACACCGGGGAGCTGTTTTTT
CSARKTPTENTGELFF
>few|.|TRBV5-5|TRBJ2-7
TGTGCCAGCAGCTTGGTCGGGCGGTACGAGCAGTACTTC
CASSLVGRYEQYF
>.|.|TRBV7-3|TRBJ2-2
TGTGCCATCAGCTTAGGGTCCTCGGTCGGGGAGCTGTTTTTT
CAISLGSSVGELFF
>.|.|TRBV5-1|TRBJ1-4
TGCGCCACCTCCTCGGGCCAGGGTGGCGAAAAACTGTTTTTT
CATSSGQGGEKLFF
>.|.|TRBV10-3|TRBJ2-1
TGTGCCATCAGTGAGGGTGGTAACAAAAATGAGCAGTTCTTC
CAISEGGNKNEQFF
>few|TRBD2|TRBV10-3|TRBJ2-7
TGTGCCATCGGAGAGCGGGGAGCCTACGAGCAGTACTTC
CAIGERGAYEQYF
>few|.|TRBV6-5|TRBJ2-5
TGTGCCAGCAGGCACGACCTAGCGTTCCAAGAGACCCAGTACTTC
CASRHDLAFQETQYF
>few|TRBD1|TRBV7-7|TRBJ2-1
TGTGCTAGCAGCGAGACAGGGGCGGACTACAATGAGCAGTTCTTC
CASSETGADYNEQFF
>few|.|TRBV5-5|TRBJ1-1
TGTGCCAGCAGCTTGTACAGGACGAACACTGAAGCTTTCTTT
CASSLYRTNTEAFF
>.|.|TRBV9|TRBJ1-6
TGTGCCAGCAGCGGAAAGCTGACGGCCGGATCCTATAATTCACCCCTCCACTTT
CASSGKLTAGSYNSPLHF
>.|.|TRBV2|TRBJ2-2
TGTGCCAGCAGCCCCGCTTATGCGGGGACCGGGGAGCTGTTTTTT
CASSPAYAGTGELFF
>few|.|TRBV19|TRBJ2-1
TGTGCCACCCGCGGTCAGGGAAGTTTATACAATGAGCAGTTCTTC
CATRGQGSLYNEQFF
>.|TRBD1|TRBV7-8|TRBJ2-7
TGTGCCAGCACGGCCACAGGGGGTTACGAGCAGTACTTC
CASTATGGYEQYF